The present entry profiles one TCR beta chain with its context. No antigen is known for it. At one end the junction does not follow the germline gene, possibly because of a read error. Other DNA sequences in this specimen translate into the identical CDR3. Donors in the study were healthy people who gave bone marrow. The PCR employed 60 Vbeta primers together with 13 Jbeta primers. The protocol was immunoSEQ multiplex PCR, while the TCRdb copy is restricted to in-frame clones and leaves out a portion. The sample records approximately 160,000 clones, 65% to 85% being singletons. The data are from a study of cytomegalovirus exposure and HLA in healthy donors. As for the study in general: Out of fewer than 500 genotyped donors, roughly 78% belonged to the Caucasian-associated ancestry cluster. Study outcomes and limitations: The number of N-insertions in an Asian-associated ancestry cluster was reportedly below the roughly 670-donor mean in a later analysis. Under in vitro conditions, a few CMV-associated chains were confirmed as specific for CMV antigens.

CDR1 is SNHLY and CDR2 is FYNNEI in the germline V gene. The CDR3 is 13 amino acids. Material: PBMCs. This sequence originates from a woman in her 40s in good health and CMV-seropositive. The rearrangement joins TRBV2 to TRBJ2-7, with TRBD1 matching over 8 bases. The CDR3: CASSWDRNYEQYF. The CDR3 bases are TGTGCCAGCAGCTGGGACAGGAACTACGAGCAGTACTTT.